The text below deals with one TCR beta chain. What it binds is not known. This sample was taken from a study of T cells in Graves' hyperthyroidism and ophthalmopathy. Authors of the study amplified TCR beta CDR3 regions from RNA transcripts. HTBI primers were the set used in a first-round RT-PCR of the TCR CDR3. TCRdb re-called the multiplex PCR reads with MiXCR, one entry per CDR3 protein. This table has around 340,000 distinct CDR3 sequences, 15% to 20% appearing once. Uncontrolled infection, other autoimmune disease, pregnancy or lactation disqualified patients from enrolment. Findings of the study overall: Blood also held most thyroid clonotypes expanded beyond 0.001. Model output signaled ophthalmopathy a median roughly 6.1 months ahead of onset.

The specimen sequenced was blood. The receptor was isolated from a woman aged 45-65 years with Graves' hyperthyroidism.

The CDR3 loop reads CAITPSSGADEKLFF. The CDR3 DNA reads as TGTGCCATCACTCCGTCTTCAGGGGCTGATGAAAAACTGTTTTTT. The chain combines TRBV10-3 with TRBJ1-4; TRBD1 is a possible D gene (6 bases). The V and J ends lost 7 bases and 6 bases respectively, with 18 bases between them. Germline CDR1 reads ENHRY; CDR2 reads SYGVKD. The CDR3 covers 15 residues.